This T cell receptor (beta chain) was obtained from a study of cytomegalovirus exposure and HLA in healthy donors. Study-wide points: Presence/absence analysis assumed near-uniform sequencing depth across donors.

Participants comprised healthy donors of bone marrow. Use of 60 Vbeta and 13 Jbeta primers characterized the PCR. This table comes from immunoSEQ multiplex PCR, and its TCRdb copy is limited to in-frame clones, with some not included. The sample lists approximately 100,000 clones, around 76% occurring once. This clone was counted only a few times. Antigen unknown. This CDR3 contains 15 residues. Trimming removed 6 bases from V and 3 bases from J; junction bases left unmatched: 11. Germline V CDR1 and CDR2: MNHNS, SASEGT. This TCR derives from a woman aged 45-65 years in good health and CMV-seropositive. Sequencing was done on a sample of PBMCs. This sequence joins TRBV6-1 and TRBJ2-7, with 7 bases identical to TRBD2. The CDR3 sequence: CASRPGRGNRYEQYF. In DNA, the CDR3 is TGTGCCAGCAGACCGGGGAGGGGAAACCGCTACGAGCAGTACTTC.